This T cell receptor beta chain was obtained from a study of beta chain features in type 1 diabetes. Study summary: Age and gender were similar between patients and healthy donors, as were cell yields.

Study findings and constraints: Insertions were fewer and deletions more numerous at VDJ junctions in type 1 diabetes patients. Patients with Type 1 diabetes showed moderately but significantly shorter TCRB CDR3s in all four CD4+ subsets.

About this clone: As yet, its antigen is unknown.

A CD45RO/CCR7/CD25/CD127/CD95/CD27 panel sorted naive, central memory, regulatory and stem cell-like memory CD4+ cells. Purity above 95% was achieved in all sorted populations. The authors reverse transcribed all of the isolated RNA, so sequencing captured expressed TCRB transcripts. TCRdb keeps only in-frame clones here, not all; method: immunoSEQ multiplex PCR. Of a few hundred thousand clones in the sample, over 12% were seen once. The V segment lost 5 bases and the J segment 10 bases; nucleotides outside the gene matches: 3. CDR3 length equals 11 residues. In germline, CDR1 is MDHEN, CDR2 SYDVKM. The receptor was isolated from a man between 18 and 29 years old with type 1 diabetes. Sequencing input: naive CD4+ T cells from blood. This chain links TRBV28 with TRBJ2-5, with TRBD1 matching 8 bases. The CDR3 nucleotides are TGTGCCAGCAGTGTGGACAGGGTCCAGTACTTC. Translated: CASSVDRVQYF.